The clone carrying this T cell receptor (beta chain) has more than one count but fewer than ten. Antigen: not known. The CDR3 runs 13 residues. The V end lost 0 bases, the J end lost 7 bases, and 7 bases lay between the germline ends. In germline, CDR1 is DFQATT, CDR2 SNEGSKA (reference sequence). These data come from a study of CD8 T cells in ankylosing spondylitis. Quantitative molecular-barcoded 5'-RACE generated the TCR beta libraries. A single record per CDR3 protein comes from TCRdb applying MiXCR to the 5' RACE reads. The table includes about 250,000 distinct CDR3 sequences, 32% detected once. Study conclusions and caveats: The clones that were linked to disease were reported to be significantly enriched in matched synovial fluid samples from ankylosing spondylitis patients. As for the disease-linked clones, they showed a CD8+ phenotype and occurred at relatively low frequencies in peripheral blood.

The sequence was collected from a male donor with ankylosing spondylitis or in good health (not recorded which). J is TRBJ1-6 and V is TRBV20-1, with unresolved D. The source material was blood, either unsorted or a sorted T cell fraction (not recorded which). The CDR3: CSARDHANSPLHF. The CDR3 coding sequence is TGCAGTGCTAGAGATCATGCGAATTCACCCCTCCACTTT.